The next 9 T cell receptor delta chains were all read from a single sample in a study of γδ T cells in repeated Plasmodium falciparum infection. Vgamma9/Vdelta2+ and Vdelta2-negative gammadelta T cells were flow-sorted from PBMC for bulk sequencing. TCRdb reprocessed the multiplex PCR reads through CATT. The sample yields about 48,000 delta-chain clones, less than 2% seen once. Sequencing used gamma-delta T cells from blood. The receptors come from a pool of human donors (malaria-infected and uninfected, not separated).

This clone has a handful of counts. A much larger clone differs by one base, so this may be a read error. The V gene is TRDV1, but the J gene lacks a call. Germline CDR1 reads TSWWSYY; CDR2 reads QGS. CDR3 length equals 12 residues. DNA for the CDR3: TGTGCTCTTGGGGATCCTCATAGTAGGCTCATCTTT. Residues: CALGDPHSRLIF.

Remarks on this clone: Just one base apart from a much larger clone, this may be a read error. Other DNA sequences within the sample encode an identical CDR3. The chain uses TRDV1 and TRDJ4, with 8 positions matching TRDD3. No J gene is reported in TCRdb; it was inferred here by comparing the DNA with germline. With V trimmed by 4 bases and J by 5 bases, 24 bases remained unmatched. CDR1 is TSWWSYY and CDR2 is QGS in the germline V gene. This CDR3 is built from 19 residues. The CDR3 nucleotides are TGTGCTCTTGGGGTGAGCTTCCCACCCCGTACTGGGGGGGACAGGCCCCTGATCTTT. Its translation is CALGVSFPPRTGGDRPLIF.

Note on this clone: This DNA's translation and the protein TCRdb lists, from a much larger clone, do not match at residue 19, likely due to a read error; the protein shown is translated from the DNA. The V gene is TRDV2, but the J gene lacks a call; the table names TRDD3, a call not compared with the DNA. This CDR3 has 21 amino acids. Germline CDR1 is GEAIGNYY and CDR2 is EKD. CDR3 nucleotide sequence: TGTGCCTGTGACACCCTCGTACTGGGGGATACGAATTCGGACCACACCGATAAACCCATCTTT. Residues: CACDTLVLGDTNSDHTDKPIF.

The sample holds a few counts of this clone. A far larger clone is just one base off, so this is likely a read error. This sample also contains other DNA sequences that code for the same CDR3. The V gene call reads TRDV1; no J gene was called; the D segment call TRDD3 is taken from the table without a DNA check. This CDR3 is 22 amino acids long. Germline V gives CDR1 TSWWSYY, CDR2 QGS. Written as DNA, the CDR3 is TGTGCTCTTGGCGACTCTACCCACTTCCGGGGGGACTGGGGACCCTACACCGATAAGCTCATCTTT. It encodes CALGDSTHFRGDWGPYTDKLIF.

This clone was counted many times. The protein recorded in TCRdb matches a much larger clone and deviates from this DNA's translation at residue 18, suggesting a read error; the protein here is obtained by translating the DNA. The genes are TRDV1 and TRDJ1; 9 nucleotides agree with TRDD2. Germline CDR1 TSWWSYY, CDR2 QGS. CDR3 length: 22 residues. CDR3 nucleotides: TGTGCTCTTGGGGAACTACCTTCCTACATGGGTGGGGGTCACTCATACACCAATAAACTCATCTTT. Its translation is CALGELPSYMGGGHSYTNKLIF.

As for this clone: The protein in TCRdb stems from a much larger clone and differs at residue 3 from this DNA's translation, likely a read error; here the protein is translated from the DNA. The V and J genes are TRDV1 and TRDJ1; 13 nucleotides line up with TRDD3. Here the J gene was assigned by germline matching of the DNA, as TCRdb has none. The CDR3 consists of 25 residues. Germline V gene sequence: CDR1 TSWWSYY, CDR2 QGS. The CDR3 DNA reads as TGTGCTATTGGGGACCTGATTTCCCAGTTAACCTTGTACTGGGGGATACGACAGGGGGGTCTTAAACTCATCTTT. Protein product: CAIGDLISQLTLYWGIRQGGLKLIF.

This clone was found a few times. A single base is all that separates this from a far larger clone, so a read error is likely. At the DNA level, this CDR3 is encoded by other sequences in the same sample as well. The chain employs TRDV1 and TRDJ1; 7 bases are shared with TRDD2. Matching the DNA to germline supplied the J gene, which TCRdb does not give. The germline V gene has CDR1 TSWWSYY and CDR2 QGS. The ends lost 3 bases at V and 1 base at J; junction bases unmatched: 35. This CDR3 has 25 residues. CDR3 residues: CALGDLRPIPTRMGRAYNSTDKLIF. The CDR3, as DNA: TGTGCTCTTGGGGACTTAAGGCCCATTCCTACGAGGATGGGGAGGGCTTATAACTCCACCGATAAACTCATCTTT.

There are many counts of this clone. TCRdb records a much larger clone's protein for this DNA, with a difference at residue 8 that likely arises from a read error; the protein given is the translation of the DNA. The chain links TRDV1 to TRDJ1, with 10 bases identical to TRDD3. Per the germline V gene, CDR1 is TSWWSYY and CDR2 is QGS. CDR3 length: 12 amino acids. The CDR3 DNA sequence: TGTGCTCTGGGGGATACGGACCATAAACTCATCTTT. This translates into CALGDTDHKLIF.

This clone was counted between two and nine times. The protein given by TCRdb reflects a much larger clone and differs at residue 18 from this DNA's translation, likely from a read error; the protein shown is the DNA's translation. V gene TRDV2 combines with J gene TRDJ1; TRDD2 matches at 7 bases. No J gene is reported in TCRdb; it was inferred here by comparing the DNA with germline. CDR1 and CDR2 (germline): GEAIGNYY, EKD. The CDR3 has 21 residues. DNA for the CDR3: TGTGCCTGTGACACAGTAGCCTTCCTGCCCTTTTACGCCCGAGACACCGATGAACTCATCTTT. Protein: CACDTVAFLPFYARDTDELIF.